Shown below are 19 T cell receptor beta chains from a single sample sequenced in a study of blood T cell repertoires in COVID-19. Sequencing used immunoSEQ multiplex PCR; TCRdb keeps in-frame clones, though not all of them. The data show under 250,000 clones, about 80% seen once. The source material was peripheral blood. These receptors all stem from a man between 45 and 60 years old with active or convalescent COVID-19.

The chain recombines TRBV5-1 with TRBJ2-3; D is unresolved. V was trimmed by 2 bases and J by 4 bases, leaving 11 bases between them. Germline lookup yields CDR1 SGHRS and CDR2 YFSETQ. The length of the CDR3 is 14 residues. This chain's CDR3 is CASSFIARPDTQYF. DNA for the CDR3: TGCGCCAGCAGCTTTATAGCTCGGCCAGATACGCAGTATTTT. The full variable domain, its missing parts supplied by reference TRBV5-1 and TRBJ2-3, is KAGVTQTPRYLIKTRGQQVTLSCSPISGHRSVSWYQQTPGQGLQFLFEYFSETQRNKGNFPGRFSGRQFSNSRSEMNVSTLELGDSALYLCASSFIARPDTQYFGPGTRLTVL.

The chain has TRBV28 and TRBJ2-5; TRBD2 aligns across 15 bases. V lost 5 bases and J lost 5; bases outside the gene matches: 9. The length of the CDR3 is 17 residues. CDR1 and CDR2 from the germline V gene are MDHEN and SYDVKM. The CDR3 region has the DNA TGTGCCAGCAGTCTAGGGACTAGCGGGGGGAGACGGGAGACCCAGTACTTC. Amino acids: CASSLGTSGGRRETQYF.

The J gene is TRBJ2-1, the V gene TRBV5-4; tentative D call: TRBD1 (6 bases). Trimming stripped 5 bases from V and 12 bases from J, with 24 bases between. The germline gives CDR1 SGHNT, CDR2 YYREEE (reference sequence). The CDR3 has 15 amino acids. The CDR3 DNA reads TGTGCCAGCAGTTCGGGTGGGACACTGCTTCAAGCGCAGTTCTTC. Translating gives CASSSGGTLLQAQFF.

The V and J genes are TRBV6-5 and TRBJ1-2; possible D gene TRBD1, 6 bases. Germline V gene lookup returns CDR1 MNHEY and CDR2 SVGAGI. Trimming removed 5 bases at V and 4 bases at J, with 14 bases between. The CDR3 covers 14 residues. The CDR3 DNA is TGTGCCAGCAGTCCCCGGGACATATTCTATGGCTACACCTTC. It encodes CASSPRDIFYGYTF.

The chain recombines TRBV25-1 with TRBJ1-1; a weak D match, TRBD1 (6 bases). The CDR3 length is 14 residues. Trimming removed 8 bases from V and 4 bases from J, with 17 bases in between. Germline assignment: CDR1 MGHDK and CDR2 SYGVNS. CDR3 sequence: CASSAGQTTTEAFF. DNA for the CDR3: TGTGCCAGCTCAGCCGGACAGACGACCACTGAAGCTTTCTTT. The whole variable domain, remainder taken from reference TRBV25-1 and TRBJ1-1, is EADIYQTPRYLVIGTGKKITLECSQTMGHDKMYWYQQDPGMELHLIHYSYGVNSTEKGDLSSESTVSRIRTEHFPLTLESARPSHTSQYLCASSAGQTTTEAFFGQGTRLTVV.

The chain is built from TRBV24-1 and TRBJ2-1, with D possibly being TRBD2 (5 bases). Germline V gene data show CDR1 as KGHDR and CDR2 as SFDVKD. Between the trimmed V and J ends, which lost 4 bases and 1 base, there was a span of 7 bases. The CDR3 loop spans 14 amino acids. CDR3 region: CATSDGGSYNEQFF. CDR3 nucleotide sequence: TGTGCCACCAGTGACGGCGGGTCCTACAATGAGCAGTTCTTC.

This chain links TRBV29-1 with TRBJ1-2; tentatively, D is TRBD1 (5 bases). The CDR3 has 12 residues. Germline values: CDR1 SQVTM, CDR2 ANQGSEA. V lost 6 bases and J 4 bases, leaving 12 bases between the germline ends. This CDR3 is CSVREVSYGYTF. In DNA, the CDR3 is TGCAGCGTCAGGGAAGTAAGCTATGGCTACACCTTC.

V usage is TRBV28 and J usage is TRBJ1-2, with D maybe TRBD1 (6 bases). The CDR3 is made up of 15 amino acids. The germline gives CDR1 MDHEN, CDR2 SYDVKM. Trimming cost V 5 bases and J 4 bases, with 17 bases left between them. The CDR3 nucleotides read TGTGCCAGCAGTCCCCGGCCCCAGGGGAGCTATGGCTACACCTTC. This translates into CASSPRPQGSYGYTF.

This chain uses TRBV6-5 with TRBJ1-6; 7 bases match TRBD1. V was pared by 4 bases and J by 8 bases, with 5 bases of the junction left unmatched. CDR3 size: 14 residues. In germline, CDR1 is MNHEY, CDR2 SVGAGI. This chain's CDR3 is CASSSTGWYSPLHF. In nucleotides, the CDR3 is TGTGCCAGCAGTTCGACAGGGTGGTATTCACCCCTCCACTTT.

The chain couples TRBV6-6 to TRBJ2-7; D gene unclear. Trimming took off 6 bases at V and 4 bases at J, with 16 bases between the two ends. This CDR3 is built from 14 residues. Germline loops: CDR1 MNHNY, CDR2 SVGAGI (reference sequence). This CDR3 is CASRGPDFGYEQYF. In DNA form, the CDR3 reads TGTGCCAGCAGAGGCCCTGACTTCGGTTACGAGCAGTACTTC.

The chain links TRBV24-1 to TRBJ1-5; tentative D call: TRBD1 (5 bases). CDR1 and CDR2 (germline): KGHDR, SFDVKD. This CDR3 is built from 13 residues. V lost 5 bases and J 7 bases, leaving 11 bases between the germline ends. CDR3 loop: CATSVSGDQPQHF. The CDR3 region has the DNA TGTGCCACCAGTGTCTCGGGGGACCAGCCCCAGCATTTT.

This clone appeared a few times. The CDR3 region has the DNA TGTGCCTGGAAAAGGGAGGGCGAAAAACTGTTTTTT. It yields the protein CAWKREGEKLFF. The chain is built from TRBV30 and TRBJ1-4; D is unresolved. Germline V CDR1 and CDR2: GTSNPN, SVGIG (reference sequence). The CDR3 runs 12 residues. Trimming took off 4 bases at V and 8 bases at J, with 11 bases between the two ends.

The chain couples TRBV11-2 to TRBJ2-4; the match to TRBD2 covers 11 bases. Looked up from germline, CDR1 is SGHAT and CDR2 is FQNNGV. The J segment lost 2 bases and the V segment lost 5 bases, leaving 11 bases of the junction unmatched. The CDR3 covers 18 residues. The CDR3: CASSRGLADRGSKNIQYF. The CDR3 coding sequence is TGTGCCAGCAGCCGGGGACTAGCGGACCGCGGGTCCAAAAACATTCAGTACTTC.

J is TRBJ1-6 and V is TRBV5-1, with D uncertain. V dropped 4 bases and J dropped 8 bases, with 10 bases sitting between them. The CDR3 covers 13 residues. In germline, CDR1 is SGHRS, CDR2 YFSETQ. The CDR3 here is CASSPSLDSPLHF. The CDR3 DNA sequence: TGCGCCAGCAGCCCGAGTTTGGATTCACCCCTCCACTTT.

V is TRBV24-1 and J is TRBJ2-7; D is perhaps TRBD1 (6 bases). V was clipped by 4 bases and J by 4 bases, with 7 bases between them. This CDR3 contains 12 residues. Looked up from germline, CDR1 is KGHDR and CDR2 is SFDVKD. The DNA for the CDR3 is TGTGCCACCAGTGAGACAGGATACGAGCAGTACTTC. This encodes CATSETGYEQYF.

The rearrangement links TRBV19 to TRBJ2-3, with D unresolved. The CDR3 runs to 13 residues. The V gene lost 4 bases and the J gene lost 2 bases, with 7 bases spanning the gap. Germline V gene lookup returns CDR1 LNHDA and CDR2 SQIVND (reference sequence). CDR3 residues: CASSTVSTDTQYF. CDR3 bases: TGTGCCAGTAGTACGGTTTCCACAGATACGCAGTATTTT.

This clone occurred once. The chain links TRBV6-5 to TRBJ2-2, with a weak D call TRBD1 (5 bases). Germline CDR1 reads MNHEY; CDR2 reads SVGAGI. The CDR3 length is 15 residues. Trimming left V 3 bases short and J 6 bases short, with 14 bases between. CDR3 loop: CASSYSRQLPGELFF. CDR3 coding DNA: TGTGCCAGCAGTTATTCCAGACAGTTACCCGGGGAGCTGTTTTTT.

The chain carries TRBV27 and TRBJ2-7, with D unclear. With 2 bases removed from V and 2 bases from J, the gap between germline ends came to 7 bases. The CDR3 runs 13 residues. CDR1 is MNHEY and CDR2 is SMNVEV in the germline V gene (reference sequence). The CDR3 region is CASSLDFTYEQYF. In nucleotides, the CDR3 is TGTGCCAGCAGTTTAGACTTCACCTACGAGCAGTACTTC.

The CDR3 loop is CAWTGTGRDTQYF. The CDR3 DNA reads TGTGCCTGGACCGGGACTGGTAGGGATACGCAGTATTTT. This sequence joins TRBV30 and TRBJ2-3, with a tentative D call TRBD2 (6 bases). This CDR3 has 13 residues. Trimming left V 4 bases short and J 6 bases short, with 14 bases between. CDR1 and CDR2 from the germline V gene are GTSNPN and SVGIG (reference sequence).